This TCR beta chain originates from a study of cytomegalovirus exposure and HLA in healthy donors. There are 13 residues in the CDR3. The germline V gene encodes CDR1 SGHTA and CDR2 FQGNSA. Between the trimmed V and J ends, which lost 5 bases and 5 bases, there was a span of 13 bases. Use of 60 Vbeta and 13 Jbeta primers characterized the PCR. Sequencing used immunoSEQ multiplex PCR; TCRdb keeps in-frame clones, though not all of them. The sample contains about 110,000 clones, 73% of which appear only once. The rearrangement uses TRBV7-2 and TRBJ2-7, with a weak D call TRBD1 (6 bases). This receptor was obtained from a woman aged 35 to 49 in good health and CMV-seronegative. Specimen: PBMCs. Here the CDR3 DNA reads TGTGCCAGCAGCATGGGGGCGGGCCACGAGCAGTACTTC. Protein: CASSMGAGHEQYF.